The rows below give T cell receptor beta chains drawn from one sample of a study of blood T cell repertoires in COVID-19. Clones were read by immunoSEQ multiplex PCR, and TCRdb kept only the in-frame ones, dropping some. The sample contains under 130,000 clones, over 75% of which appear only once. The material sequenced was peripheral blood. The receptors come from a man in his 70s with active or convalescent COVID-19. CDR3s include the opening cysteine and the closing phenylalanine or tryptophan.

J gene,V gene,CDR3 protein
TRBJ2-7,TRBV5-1,CASSLSVAEYEQYF
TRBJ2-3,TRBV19,CASSIRQSDTQYF
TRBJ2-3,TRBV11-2,CASSPSGGAYTQYF
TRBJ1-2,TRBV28,CASSFQGTNYGYTF
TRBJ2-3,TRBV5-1,CASSQREGTDTQYF
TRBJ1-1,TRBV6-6,CASSYQGQGASAEAFF
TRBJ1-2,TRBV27,CASSFRHGGYTF
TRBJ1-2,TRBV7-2,CASSFGGARRGSYGYTF
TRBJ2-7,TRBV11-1,CASSHSPGTGTYEQYF
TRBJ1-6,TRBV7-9,CASSSAGTGFPSLHF
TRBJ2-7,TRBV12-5,CASGTDRLEQYF
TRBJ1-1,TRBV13,CASILRGRGRTEAFF
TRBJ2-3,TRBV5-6,CASSLPSGRATDTQYF
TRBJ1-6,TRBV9,CASGGGNNSPLHF
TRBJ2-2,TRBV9,CASSVNSGNTGELFF
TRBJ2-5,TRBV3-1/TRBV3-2,CASSQGRLAGRETQYF
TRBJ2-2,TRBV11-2,CASSFTGGTGELFF
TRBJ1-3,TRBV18,CASSPPEGTIYF
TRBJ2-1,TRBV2,CASSERTVSYNEQFF
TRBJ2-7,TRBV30,CAWMGIQGYSYEQYF
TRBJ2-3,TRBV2,CASSPDRYSTDTQYF
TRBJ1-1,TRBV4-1,CASSQDGPNTEAFF
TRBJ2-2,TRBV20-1,CSASPANTGELFF
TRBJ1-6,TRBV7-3,CASRPPGQTNSPLHF
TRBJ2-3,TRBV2,CASSVASGAYLTSTDTQYF
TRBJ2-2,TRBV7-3,CASSPSGGSRTGELFF
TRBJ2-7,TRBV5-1,CASATGGESYEQYF
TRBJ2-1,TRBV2,CASSGTGGTYNEQFF
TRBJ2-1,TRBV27,CASSSAGVSYNEQFF
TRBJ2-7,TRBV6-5,CASSYKGDSYEQYF
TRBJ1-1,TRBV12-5,CASGLGQLNTEAFF
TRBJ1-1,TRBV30,CAWRGEAEAFF
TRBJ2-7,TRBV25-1,CASSERTSSSYEQYF
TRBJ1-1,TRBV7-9,CASSKDRGYDEAFF
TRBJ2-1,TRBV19,CASTPTPAGPYNEQFF
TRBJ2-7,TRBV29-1,CSVGQGPSYEQYF
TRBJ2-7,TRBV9,CASSGRDRGYYSYEQYF
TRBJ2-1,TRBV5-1,CASSLGLPLAGGPGPFF
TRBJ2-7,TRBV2,CASRYRAQPTYEQYF
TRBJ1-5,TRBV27,CASSRQGASNQPQHF
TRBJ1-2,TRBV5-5,CASSDRQNYGYTF
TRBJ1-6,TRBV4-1,CASSQDINSPLHF
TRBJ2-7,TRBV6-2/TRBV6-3,CASSLDRGEQYF
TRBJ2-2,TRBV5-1,CASREITGELFF
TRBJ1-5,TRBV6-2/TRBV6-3,CASSRNTGYGNQPQHF
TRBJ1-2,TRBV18,CASSPTTQGPRGYGYTF
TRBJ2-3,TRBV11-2,CASNLGRVAGGRTDTQYF
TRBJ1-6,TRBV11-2,CASSLETEAHNSPLHF
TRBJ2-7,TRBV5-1,CASSLDSTGRSYEQYF
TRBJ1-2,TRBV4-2,CASSPPGQGSLVYGYTF
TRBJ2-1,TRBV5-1,CASSFLAGSANEQFF
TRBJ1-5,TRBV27,CASSFGQGYQPQHF
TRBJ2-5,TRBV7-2,CASSLFGTSGSETQYF
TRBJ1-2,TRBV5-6,CASSYAGQGYGYTF